This entry lists 17 T cell receptor beta chains sequenced from one sample in a study of blood T cell repertoires in COVID-19. TCRdb's table, derived via immunoSEQ multiplex PCR, lists solely in-frame clones and lacks some. The table records 380,000 or so clones, 89% of them present only once. Sequencing input: peripheral blood. Source of these receptors: a man aged 35-49 years with acute or convalescent COVID-19.

This clone occurred once. This rearrangement joins TRBV7-2 to TRBJ1-2, with 7 bases fitting TRBD1. The CDR3 is 14 residues long. With 3 bases clipped from V and 7 bases from J, the junction kept 8 bases outside the gene matches. The germline V gene encodes CDR1 SGHTA and CDR2 FQGNSA. The CDR3 bases are TGTGCCAGCAGCTTTACCGGGACAGATTTTGGCTACACCTTC. This translates into CASSFTGTDFGYTF.

This clone came up a few times. This chain links TRBV27 with TRBJ1-6; the D gene is possibly TRBD1 (5 bases). Trimming took 3 bases from V and 6 from J, leaving 15 bases between them. The CDR3 consists of 16 residues. Per germline, CDR1 MNHEY and CDR2 SMNVEV (reference sequence). CDR3 sequence (DNA): TGTGCCAGCAGTTTCAGGCAGGGCGGTAGTAATTCACCCCTCCACTTT. Amino acids: CASSFRQGGSNSPLHF.

The chain combines TRBV21-1 with TRBJ2-5; the DNA was not used to check the table's D call, TRBD2. TRBV21-1 is a pseudogene locus. This CDR3 comprises 17 residues. CDR3 sequence reads: CASSKASVTSGEETQYF. The CDR3 coding sequence is TGTGCCAGCAGCAAAGCTTCTGTGACTAGCGGGGAAGAGACCCAGTACTTC.

This clone was counted a few times. The rearrangement links TRBV7-9 to TRBJ2-3; D is perhaps TRBD2 (6 bases). Germline values: CDR1 SEHNR, CDR2 FQNEAQ (reference sequence). CDR3 length: 16 amino acids. V was pared by 5 bases and J by 4 bases, with 19 bases between. In DNA form, the CDR3 reads TGTGCCAGCAGCGAGCGGGCTGGCGAGGTGGCAGATACGCAGTATTTT. This sequence encodes CASSERAGEVADTQYF.

This clone was counted once. The chain uses TRBV5-1 and TRBJ2-1; 7 nucleotides agree with TRBD2. This CDR3 has 17 amino acids. Trimming took 4 bases from V and 0 from J; bases not matched to a gene: 10. The germline V gene encodes CDR1 SGHRS and CDR2 YFSETQ. The CDR3 loop is CASSQSPSGRSYNEQFF. As DNA, the CDR3 is TGCGCCAGCAGCCAATCCCCTAGCGGCCGCTCCTACAATGAGCAGTTCTTC.

V usage is TRBV4-1 and J usage is TRBJ2-3; 7 bases line up with TRBD1. The V and J ends lost 4 bases and 4 bases, in that order; junction bases with no gene match: 8. Germline-derived CDR1 and CDR2 are MGHRA and YSYEKL. This CDR3 spans 15 amino acids. The CDR3 region has the DNA TGCGCCAGCAGCCTCCGACAGGGATCTGCAGATACGCAGTATTTT. It codes for CASSLRQGSADTQYF.

This chain links TRBV4-2 with TRBJ2-3; TRBD2 matches at 7 bases. The J segment lost 1 base and the V segment lost 8 bases, leaving 3 bases of the junction unmatched. This CDR3 region has 13 residues. CDR1 and CDR2 from the germline V gene are LGHNA and YNFKEQ. As DNA, the CDR3 is TGTGCCAGCGATGGGGGGGGCACAGATACGCAGTATTTT. Its translation is CASDGGGTDTQYF.

The chain uses TRBV10-3 and TRBJ2-1; TRBD1 matches 8 bases. The CDR3 extends over 17 amino acids. Germline V CDR1 and CDR2: ENHRY, SYGVKD. J was trimmed by 2 bases and V by 6 bases; bases with no gene match: 12. The CDR3 reads CAISASSGTGAYNEQFF. CDR3 nucleotides: TGTGCCATCAGCGCCTCCTCCGGGACAGGAGCCTACAATGAGCAGTTCTTC.

The CDR3 spells CASSSSLAGDTDTQYF. CDR3 in DNA: TGTGCCAGTAGTTCCTCACTAGCGGGGGACACAGATACGCAGTATTTT. The genes are TRBV19 and TRBJ2-3, with 11 bases identical to TRBD2. The CDR3 consists of 16 residues. Per the germline V gene, CDR1 is LNHDA and CDR2 is SQIVND (reference sequence). After removal of 5 bases from V and 2 bases from J, the junction contained 6 bases not matched to a gene. The full variable domain, its missing parts supplied by reference TRBV19 and TRBJ2-3, is DGGITQSPKYLFRKEGQNVTLSCEQNLNHDAMYWYRQDPGQGLRLIYYSQIVNDFQKGDIAEGYSVSREKKESFPLTVTSAQKNPTAFYLCASSSSLAGDTDTQYFGPGTRLTVL.

The gene calls are TRBV13 and TRBJ2-3, with unresolved D. The germline V gene encodes CDR1 PRHDT and CDR2 FYEKMQ (reference sequence). V dropped 5 bases and J dropped 6 bases, with 15 bases sitting between them. This CDR3 contains 14 residues. The CDR3 DNA reads TGTGCCAGCAGCGTGAAATACATGCCGGATACGCAGTATTTT. Protein: CASSVKYMPDTQYF.

The V and J genes are TRBV7-3 and TRBJ1-1; TRBD1 aligns across 7 bases. Germline V CDR1 and CDR2: SGHTA, FQGTGA. This CDR3 has 14 residues. V trimming: 4 bases; J trimming: 1 base; junction bases outside the gene matches: 3. The CDR3 coding sequence is TGTGCCAGCAGCTATGGGACAGAGAACACTGAAGCTTTCTTT. Residues: CASSYGTENTEAFF.

The rearrangement uses TRBV4-1 and TRBJ2-2; D may be TRBD2 (6 bases). This CDR3 has 16 residues. Trimming removed 3 bases at V and 7 bases at J, with 18 bases between. Germline CDR1 is MGHRA and CDR2 is YSYEKL. This CDR3 reads CASSHRRDFAGGELFF. CDR3 coding DNA: TGCGCCAGCAGCCACCGCAGGGACTTTGCAGGCGGGGAGCTGTTTTTT.

The chain has TRBV6-1 and TRBJ2-7; the match to TRBD2 covers 7 bases. This CDR3 has 15 residues. The germline V gene has CDR1 MNHNS and CDR2 SASEGT. The V gene end was trimmed by 1 base and the J gene end by 8 bases; junction bases not matched to a gene: 11. The CDR3 here is CASSEGGGLGSKQYF. DNA for the CDR3: TGTGCCAGCAGTGAAGGGGGGGGTTTGGGGTCCAAGCAGTACTTC.

Turning to this clone: The same CDR3 arises from other DNA sequences in this sample as well. The chain has TRBV6-1 and TRBJ2-7, with TRBD2 matching 7 bases. The CDR3 has 15 amino acids. Germline CDR1 is MNHNS and CDR2 is SASEGT. V shed 0 bases and J 1 base; nucleotides not matched to a gene: 3. CDR3 DNA sequence: TGTGCCAGCAGTGAAGCGGGCGGGAGTTCCTACGAGCAGTACTTC. Its translation: CASSEAGGSSYEQYF.

In DNA form, the CDR3 reads TGTGCCAGCAGCTCTGGACTAGCGGGGGGAAGCGGGGAGACCCAGTACTTC. The encoded protein is CASSSGLAGGSGETQYF. The chain uses TRBV7-2 and TRBJ2-5, with 14 nucleotides matching TRBD2. The J segment lost 5 bases and the V segment lost 4 bases, leaving 9 bases of the junction unmatched. The germline V gene encodes CDR1 SGHTA and CDR2 FQGNSA. This CDR3 contains 17 residues.

The chain has TRBV2 and TRBJ2-3; TRBD1 aligns across 8 bases. Trimming at V came to 4 bases and at J to 1 base, leaving 13 bases not matched to a gene. The CDR3 loop spans 18 amino acids. Germline assignment: CDR1 SNHLY and CDR2 FYNNEI. For the CDR3, the DNA is TGTGCCAGCAGTGTAAATATGGCGGGACAGGACCGCACAGATACGCAGTATTTT. This sequence encodes CASSVNMAGQDRTDTQYF. The whole variable domain, filled in from reference TRBV2 and TRBJ2-3, reads EPEVTQTPSHQVTQMGQEVILRCVPISNHLYFYWYRQILGQKVEFLVSFYNNEISEKSEIFDDQFSVERPDGSNFTLKIRSTKLEDSAMYFCASSVNMAGQDRTDTQYFGPGTRLTVL.

CDR3 in amino acids: CSVGNIYGYTF. CDR3 DNA: TGCAGCGTTGGAAACATCTATGGCTACACCTTC. The chain has TRBV29-1 and TRBJ1-2; no definite D call. Germline CDR1 is SQVTM and CDR2 is ANQGSEA. V gave up 4 bases and J gave up 4 bases, with 7 bases separating them. The CDR3 sequence is 11 residues long.